This record covers a single T cell receptor beta chain. Germline V gives CDR1 SGHRS, CDR2 YFSETQ. The CDR3 runs 12 residues. V shed 0 bases and J shed 5 bases, with 6 bases lying between them. The data were taken from a study of T cell responses to AZD1222 COVID-19 vaccine. Clones were sequenced by immunoSEQ multiplex PCR, and TCRdb holds only the in-frame ones, with some missing. The sample includes nearly 55,000 clones, 89% of them seen just once. This chain joins TRBV5-1 and TRBJ2-7, with D hard to call. The sample consisted of peripheral blood, taken 28 days after the second AZD1222 dose. The receptor comes from an adult who received the AZD1222 COVID-19 vaccine. The CDR3 sequence is CASSLAGDEQYF. The CDR3 DNA is TGCGCCAGCAGCTTGGCGGGCGACGAGCAGTACTTC. Using reference TRBV5-1 and TRBJ2-7 for the parts outside the CDR3, the full variable domain is KAGVTQTPRYLIKTRGQQVTLSCSPISGHRSVSWYQQTPGQGLQFLFEYFSETQRNKGNFPGRFSGRQFSNSRSEMNVSTLELGDSALYLCASSLAGDEQYFGPGTRLTVT.